The 21 T cell receptor beta chains given below trace back to one sample, sequenced in a study of blood T cell repertoires in COVID-19. TCRdb's table, derived via immunoSEQ multiplex PCR, lists solely in-frame clones and lacks some. This sample has under 300,000 clones, with more than 70% found just once. The sequencing sample was made of PBMCs or T cells enriched from blood (not recorded which). The receptors shown here come from a woman aged 55-75 years in a cohort exposed to, infected with or recovered from COVID-19 (not recorded which).

V usage is TRBV30 and J usage is TRBJ1-4, with 7 bases aligning to TRBD1. In germline, CDR1 is GTSNPN, CDR2 SVGIG (reference sequence). Germline trimming cut 4 bases from V and 6 bases from J; bases unmatched to any gene: 8. The CDR3 extends over 14 amino acids. CDR3 residues: CAWTRAGGYEKLFF. CDR3 nucleotide sequence: TGTGCCTGGACTCGGGCAGGGGGGTATGAAAAACTGTTTTTT.

The V gene is TRBV27, the J gene TRBJ2-2, with D perhaps matching TRBD1 (5 bases). Germline V gene lookup returns CDR1 MNHEY and CDR2 SMNVEV (reference sequence). The V end lost 3 bases, the J end lost 1 base, and 12 bases lay between the germline ends. CDR3 length: 16 residues. The CDR3, as DNA: TGTGCCAGCAGTTTTCCTTCCAGGGTGAACACCGGGGAGCTGTTTTTT. Translation: CASSFPSRVNTGELFF.

The chain links TRBV7-3 to TRBJ1-2, with 8 bases identical to TRBD1. There are 12 residues in the CDR3. The V segment lost 5 bases and the J segment 8 bases; nucleotides outside the gene matches: 4. Germline CDR1 reads SGHTA; CDR2 reads FQGTGA. CDR3 residues: CASSPQGAGYTF. In DNA form, the CDR3 reads TGTGCCAGCAGCCCTCAGGGGGCAGGCTACACCTTC. Combining the CDR3 with reference TRBV7-3 and TRBJ1-2 gives the whole variable domain GAGVSQTPSNKVTEKGKYVELRCDPISGHTALYWYRQSLGQGPEFLIYFQGTGAADDSGLPNDRFFAVRPEGSVSTLKIQRTERGDSAVYLCASSPQGAGYTFGSGTRLTVV.

This clone has only a few counts. J is TRBJ2-7 and V is TRBV6-6; weak D call: TRBD2 (7 bases). Trimming removed 6 bases from V and 5 bases from J, with 20 bases in between. The CDR3 loop spans 15 amino acids. CDR1 is MNHNY, CDR2 SVGAGI, per germline (reference sequence). The CDR3 loop is CASREGGGAGDEQYF. In nucleotides, the CDR3 is TGTGCCAGCAGAGAGGGCGGGGGCGCAGGGGACGAGCAGTACTTC.

The CDR3 is CASSVGTSTGEAFF. In DNA form, the CDR3 reads TGTGCCAGCAGCGTCGGGACATCAACAGGTGAAGCTTTCTTT. The chain has TRBV9 and TRBJ1-1; tentative D call: TRBD1 (6 bases). Trimming shortened V by 2 bases and J by 7 bases, and 15 bases separated the two germline ends. The CDR3 totals 14 residues. Germline CDR1 is SGDLS and CDR2 is YYNGEE.

The chain carries TRBV5-1 and TRBJ2-5; TRBD2 matches 12 bases. This CDR3 region has 16 residues. Looked up from germline, CDR1 is SGHRS and CDR2 is YFSETQ. With V trimmed by 4 bases and J by 2 bases, 6 bases remained unmatched. The CDR3 DNA follows: TGCGCCAGCAGCAGGAGGACTAGCGGGAAACAAGAGACCCAGTACTTC. As protein: CASSRRTSGKQETQYF.

This sequence joins TRBV7-3 and TRBJ2-3, with unresolved D. The V gene lost 1 base and the J gene lost 0 bases, with 5 bases spanning the gap. The CDR3 runs to 14 residues. From germline, CDR1 is SGHTA and CDR2 FQGTGA. The CDR3 region has the DNA TGTGCCAGCAGCTTAAGGGCTAGCACAGATACGCAGTATTTT. Its protein is CASSLRASTDTQYF.

The rearrangement links TRBV5-6 to TRBJ1-1; perhaps TRBD1 as D (5 bases). Germline CDR1 and CDR2: SGHDT and YYEEEE. V was trimmed by 4 bases and J by 3 bases, leaving 16 bases between them. The CDR3 contains 15 residues. The CDR3: CASSPRGGAYTEAFF. For the CDR3, the DNA is TGTGCCAGCAGCCCCCGGGGAGGGGCTTACACTGAAGCTTTCTTT.

The chain links TRBV14 to TRBJ1-2; D remains ambiguous. The V gene lost 0 bases and the J gene lost 7 bases, with 15 bases spanning the gap. Germline CDR1 reads SGHDN; CDR2 reads FVKESK. CDR3 length: 15 residues. This CDR3 reads CASSQDYSGSSGYTF. The CDR3 nucleotides read TGTGCCAGCAGCCAAGATTATTCGGGGTCGTCTGGCTACACCTTC.

The gene calls are TRBV14 and TRBJ2-1; TRBD2 aligns across 8 bases. After removal of 4 bases from V and 5 bases from J, the junction contained 7 bases not matched to a gene. This CDR3 has 15 residues. Per germline, CDR1 SGHDN and CDR2 FVKESK. DNA for the CDR3: TGTGCCAGCAGCCGACGACTAGCGTACAACAATGAGCAGTTCTTC. This sequence encodes CASSRRLAYNNEQFF.

The rearrangement uses TRBV20-1 and TRBJ2-7; tentative D call: TRBD2 (5 bases). The CDR3 runs to 11 residues. The V end lost 4 bases, the J end lost 3 bases, and 7 bases lay between the germline ends. Germline loops: CDR1 DFQATT, CDR2 SNEGSKA (reference sequence). The CDR3 DNA reads as TGCAGTGCTACGGGATTCTACGAGCAGTACTTC. It specifies CSATGFYEQYF.

This sequence joins TRBV2 and TRBJ2-1; the match to TRBD2 covers 8 bases. Germline-derived CDR1 and CDR2 are SNHLY and FYNNEI. The CDR3 length is 14 residues. The J segment lost 9 bases and the V segment lost 8 bases, leaving 12 bases of the junction unmatched. The CDR3 protein is CASRGQAGAFEQFF. The CDR3 region has the DNA TGTGCCAGCCGGGGGCAAGCGGGAGCTTTTGAGCAGTTCTTC.

The V gene is TRBV30, the J gene TRBJ1-1, with D perhaps matching TRBD1 (5 bases). This CDR3 has 16 residues. V was shortened by 7 bases and J by 1 base, with 22 bases between the two germline ends. Germline V lookup: CDR1 GTSNPN, CDR2 SVGIG (reference sequence). This CDR3 reads CASILGRGRQNTEAFF. CDR3 in DNA: TGTGCCTCCATATTAGGGCGGGGACGGCAGAACACTGAAGCTTTCTTT.

This chain joins TRBV6-5 and TRBJ1-2; 7 bases match TRBD1. The CDR3 has 16 amino acids. Germline values: CDR1 MNHEY, CDR2 SVGAGI. J was trimmed by 0 bases and V by 2 bases; bases with no gene match: 6. The CDR3 protein is CASSYRQGVTNYGYTF. The CDR3 DNA reads as TGTGCCAGCAGTTACCGGCAGGGGGTGACTAACTATGGCTACACCTTC.

The V call is TRBV6-2 or TRBV6-3, the J call TRBJ1-2; no reliable D call. Germline CDR1 is MNHEY and CDR2 is SVGEGT. Trimming took 0 bases from V and 5 from J, leaving 4 bases between them. The CDR3 length is 12 residues. The CDR3 DNA reads as TGTGCCAGCAGTTACTCCGTGTATGGCTACACCTTC. Protein product: CASSYSVYGYTF.

The chain is built from TRBV19 and TRBJ2-1; D is perhaps TRBD2 (5 bases). Germline loops: CDR1 LNHDA, CDR2 SQIVND (reference sequence). The CDR3 contains 15 residues. The V gene lost 3 bases and the J gene lost 3 bases, with 12 bases spanning the gap. CDR3 protein: CASSIKAGGYNEQFF. The CDR3 DNA sequence: TGTGCCAGTAGTATTAAGGCAGGAGGCTACAATGAGCAGTTCTTC.

This clone came up once. V is TRBV5-8 and J is TRBJ1-1, with D tentatively TRBD1 (6 bases). Germline assignment: CDR1 SGHTS and CDR2 YDEGEE. V lost 4 bases, J lost 6 bases, and 10 bases lay in between. The CDR3 loop spans 12 amino acids. The CDR3 sequence: CASSRGGAEAFF. As DNA, the CDR3 is TGTGCCAGCAGCCGAGGGGGAGCTGAAGCTTTCTTT.

The gene calls are TRBV3-1 (or the pseudogene TRBV3-2) and TRBJ2-6; 8 nucleotides match TRBD1. The V gene end was trimmed by 3 bases and the J gene end by 4 bases; junction bases not matched to a gene: 5. Germline loops: CDR1 LGHDT, CDR2 YNNKEL (reference sequence). This CDR3 has 16 residues. The CDR3: CASSHKQGAGANVLTF. CDR3 nucleotide sequence: TGTGCCAGCAGCCATAAGCAGGGGGCCGGGGCCAACGTCCTGACTTTC.

V usage is TRBV11-2 and J usage is TRBJ2-1, with 7 bases aligning to TRBD2. From germline, CDR1 is SGHAT and CDR2 FQNNGV. J gave up 7 bases and V 0 bases, and 3 bases lay outside the gene matches. The CDR3 extends over 14 amino acids. CDR3 nucleotide sequence: TGTGCCAGCAGCTTAGAGCGGGAGTGGAATGAGCAGTTCTTC. Translating gives CASSLEREWNEQFF.

A single count supports this clone. The genes are TRBV9 and TRBJ2-7; tentative D call: TRBD2 (6 bases). There are 16 residues in the CDR3. The V gene's germline CDR1 is SGDLS and CDR2 YYNGEE. Trimming took off 4 bases at V and 3 bases at J, with 20 bases between the two ends. CDR3 amino acids: CASSPTGRESGYEQYF. The DNA of the CDR3 is TGTGCCAGCAGCCCAACGGGACGGGAGAGCGGCTACGAGCAGTACTTC.

The J gene is TRBJ1-6, the V gene TRBV19; 9 bases align to TRBD1. V shed 6 bases and J 6 bases; nucleotides not matched to a gene: 6. CDR3 length: 15 residues. CDR1 and CDR2 from the germline V gene are LNHDA and SQIVND (reference sequence). The CDR3 region is CASRPPGQGNSPLHF. CDR3 nucleotides: TGTGCCAGTAGGCCGCCGGGACAGGGTAATTCACCCCTCCACTTT.